Below are 20 T cell receptor beta chains sequenced from a single sample in a study of blood T cells in healthy people across ages. PCR was performed a second time for about 6 to 12 cycles using a sample-barcoded 5' primer and a J-beta primer mix. TCRdb itself ran the 5' RACE reads through MiXCR, one entry per CDR3 protein. The data hold some 1.8 million distinct CDR3 sequences, with roughly two fifths observed a single time. Sequencing was done on a sample of blood. These receptors originate from a human donor in good health.

This clonotype has just a few counts. This sequence joins TRBV7-2 and TRBJ2-1; D is unclear. V was pared by 3 bases and J by 5 bases, with 14 bases between. This CDR3 is 15 amino acids long. Germline V gene sequence: CDR1 SGHTA, CDR2 FQGNSA. The chain's CDR3 is CASSLWSSTDNEQFF. CDR3 DNA sequence: TGTGCCAGCAGCTTGTGGAGTAGTACGGACAATGAGCAGTTCTTC.

In this sample, this clonotype turned up a few times. The gene calls are TRBV2 and TRBJ2-7, with 11 bases fitting TRBD1. Germline V gene data show CDR1 as SNHLY and CDR2 as FYNNEI. V lost 10 bases to trimming and J lost 3 bases; unmatched junction nucleotides: 8. This CDR3 is built from 14 residues. CDR3: CATRAGTGGYEQYF. The DNA of the CDR3 is TGTGCCACCAGAGCCGGGACAGGGGGCTACGAGCAGTACTTC.

The table lists this clonotype with a few counts. The chain joins TRBV28 to TRBJ2-7; 9 nucleotides align to TRBD1. Per the germline V gene, CDR1 is MDHEN and CDR2 is SYDVKM. The trim removed 8 bases at V and 3 bases at J, leaving 8 bases unmatched. The CDR3 totals 14 residues. CDR3 nucleotides: TGTGCCAGCCATTCGACAGGGGGAGTCTACGAGCAGTACTTC. It specifies CASHSTGGVYEQYF.

The genes are TRBV29-1 and TRBJ1-5; D is unclear. CDR1 is SQVTM, CDR2 ANQGSEA, per germline. The V end lost 3 bases, the J end lost 1 base, and 13 bases lay between the germline ends. The CDR3 has 15 residues. The CDR3 sequence: CSVDPVPESNQPQHF. DNA of the CDR3: TGCAGCGTTGACCCAGTCCCGGAAAGCAATCAGCCCCAGCATTTT.

The V gene is TRBV7-9, the J gene TRBJ1-1, with D perhaps matching TRBD1 (5 bases). V was clipped by 2 bases and J by 4 bases, with 11 bases between them. CDR3 size: 14 residues. CDR1 SEHNR and CDR2 FQNEAQ come from the germline V gene (reference sequence). The DNA of the CDR3 is TGTGCCAGCAGCTTATTCGGGGGATCCACTGAAGCTTTCTTT. Translated: CASSLFGGSTEAFF.

The chain combines TRBV4-3 with TRBJ2-1, with D possibly matching TRBD2 (6 bases). CDR1 and CDR2 from the germline V gene are LGHNA and YSLEER. The CDR3 sequence is 16 residues long. With 4 bases removed from V and 3 bases from J, the gap between germline ends came to 16 bases. The CDR3 nucleotides are TGCGCCAGCAGCCTCGACGGGGCGGGGATCTACAATGAGCAGTTCTTC. Translated, it gives CASSLDGAGIYNEQFF.

DNA of the CDR3: TGTGCCAGCAGAATTACCTCCTACGAGCAGTACTTC. This gives the protein CASRITSYEQYF. This chain joins TRBV6-2 or TRBV6-3 and TRBJ2-7; D gene uncertain. With 6 bases removed from V and 0 bases from J, the gap between germline ends came to 6 bases. The CDR3 extends over 12 amino acids. Germline V lookup: CDR1 MNHEY, CDR2 SVGEGT.

In its sample, this clonotype was seen a few times. CDR3 nucleotides: TGCGCCAGCTCCGGGACTAGCGGAAAGACCCAGTACTTC. Amino acids: CASSGTSGKTQYF. V and J are TRBV5-1 and TRBJ2-5, with 11 bases matching TRBD2. Germline V CDR1 and CDR2: SGHRS, YFSETQ. The V gene end was trimmed by 7 bases and the J gene end by 6 bases; junction bases not matched to a gene: 5. There are 13 residues in the CDR3.

The chain has TRBV9 and TRBJ1-4, with D perhaps matching TRBD1 (5 bases). V lost 0 bases to trimming and J lost 3 bases, with 9 bases between them. The length of the CDR3 is 15 residues. Germline V gene data show CDR1 as SGDLS and CDR2 as YYNGEE. Written as DNA, the CDR3 is TGTGCCAGCAGCGTAGAACCGGGGGCTAATGAAAAACTGTTTTTT. As protein: CASSVEPGANEKLFF. The full variable domain, its missing parts supplied by reference TRBV9 and TRBJ1-4, is DSGVTQTPKHLITATGQRVTLRCSPRSGDLSVYWYQQSLDQGLQFLIQYYNGEERAKGNILERFSAQQFPDLHSELNLSSLELGDSALYFCASSVEPGANEKLFFGSGTQLSVL.

J is TRBJ1-1 and V is TRBV12-3 or TRBV12-4; D not certain. The CDR3 loop spans 13 amino acids. Deletions cut 1 base from V and 5 bases from J, with 8 bases between. The CDR3 coding sequence is TGTGCCAGCAGTTTAGTGGGGTTGACTGAAGCTTTCTTT. It codes for CASSLVGLTEAFF.

The V and J genes are TRBV5-1 and TRBJ2-3; TRBD2 aligns across 10 bases. This CDR3 region has 15 residues. The ends lost 4 bases at V and 5 bases at J; junction bases unmatched: 7. Per germline, CDR1 SGHRS and CDR2 YFSETQ. CDR3 protein: CASSQSSGGRDTQYF. The DNA of the CDR3 is TGCGCCAGCAGCCAATCTAGCGGGGGAAGAGATACGCAGTATTTT.

This clonotype was recorded once. The chain combines TRBV4-1 with TRBJ1-1; perhaps TRBD1 as D (6 bases). With 0 bases removed from V and 13 bases from J, the gap between germline ends came to 15 bases. Germline V gene sequence: CDR1 MGHRA, CDR2 YSYEKL. The CDR3 consists of 13 residues. The CDR3: CASSQESRTVVFF. CDR3 coding DNA: TGCGCCAGCAGCCAAGAGTCCCGGACAGTAGTTTTCTTT.

This chain uses TRBV7-2 with TRBJ2-5, with TRBD1 matching over 7 bases. The DNA matches TRBJ2-7 better at its end, which makes the J call doubtful. Germline assignment: CDR1 SGHTA and CDR2 FQGNSA. The CDR3 has 13 residues. CDR3 in amino acids: CASSSRTGHEQYF. CDR3 bases: TGTGCCAGCAGCTCTCGGACAGGCCACGAGCAGTACTTC.

The chain combines TRBV2 with TRBJ2-5; TRBD1 might be the D (6 bases). The CDR3 is 13 amino acids. Per germline, CDR1 SNHLY and CDR2 FYNNEI. V was shortened by 7 bases and J by 1 base, with 10 bases between the two germline ends. The CDR3 DNA sequence: TGTGCCAGCACTGGGACATTCCAAGAGACCCAGTACTTC. Its protein product is CASTGTFQETQYF.

The chain recombines TRBV6-2 or TRBV6-3 with TRBJ1-5, with 10 positions matching TRBD1. With 6 bases clipped from V and 6 bases from J, the junction kept 5 bases outside the gene matches. Germline values: CDR1 MNHEY, CDR2 SVGEGT. This CDR3 spans 14 amino acids. The CDR3 sequence: CASSQRQGAQPQHF. CDR3 coding DNA: TGTGCCAGCAGCCAAAGACAGGGGGCTCAGCCCCAGCATTTT.

The rearrangement links TRBV9 to TRBJ2-1; D is uncertain. CDR3 length: 18 amino acids. V was cut by 0 bases and J by 0 bases, with 16 bases left in between. Germline V gene sequence: CDR1 SGDLS, CDR2 YYNGEE. Here the CDR3 DNA reads TGTGCCAGCAGCGTAGGGGTAGGTGCTCCAAGCTCCTACAATGAGCAGTTCTTC. Translation: CASSVGVGAPSSYNEQFF.

This clonotype was seen more than once but under ten times. The CDR3, as DNA: TGTGCCAGCGCAGGGGGCGCAGGCTATGGCTACACCTTC. This encodes CASAGGAGYGYTF. This chain uses TRBV25-1 with TRBJ1-2; 8 bases are shared with TRBD1. Per the germline V gene, CDR1 is MGHDK and CDR2 is SYGVNS. This CDR3 comprises 13 residues. Trimming cost V 8 bases and J 4 bases; bases outside gene matches: 6.

This clonotype was seen a few times. V is TRBV7-2 and J is TRBJ2-7; 7 nucleotides agree with TRBD2. Germline CDR1 and CDR2: SGHTA and FQGNSA. This CDR3 region has 17 residues. V was pared by 2 bases and J by 3 bases, with 13 bases of the junction left unmatched. The CDR3 DNA follows: TGTGCCAGCAGCTTACTATTCGGGACGGGAGGATACTACGAGCAGTACTTC. It specifies CASSLLFGTGGYYEQYF.

Comment on this clonotype: Compared with germline, one end of the junction differs, possibly owing to a read error. The gene calls are TRBV12-3 or TRBV12-4 and TRBJ1-1; D not resolved. This CDR3 comprises 16 residues. Written as DNA, the CDR3 is TGTGCCAGCAGTGTTGACCCTAGACAACGGAACACTGAAACTTTCTTT. Protein: CASSVDPRQRNTETFF.

This clonotype was observed a few times. The chain joins TRBV2 to TRBJ2-4, with a tentative D call TRBD1 (5 bases). The DNA end favors TRBJ2-7, so the J call may be wrong. CDR1 and CDR2 (germline): SNHLY, FYNNEI. The CDR3 is 13 residues long. The CDR3 spells CASSEKGAYEQYF. The CDR3 DNA is TGTGCCAGCAGTGAGAAAGGGGCCTACGAGCAGTACTTC.